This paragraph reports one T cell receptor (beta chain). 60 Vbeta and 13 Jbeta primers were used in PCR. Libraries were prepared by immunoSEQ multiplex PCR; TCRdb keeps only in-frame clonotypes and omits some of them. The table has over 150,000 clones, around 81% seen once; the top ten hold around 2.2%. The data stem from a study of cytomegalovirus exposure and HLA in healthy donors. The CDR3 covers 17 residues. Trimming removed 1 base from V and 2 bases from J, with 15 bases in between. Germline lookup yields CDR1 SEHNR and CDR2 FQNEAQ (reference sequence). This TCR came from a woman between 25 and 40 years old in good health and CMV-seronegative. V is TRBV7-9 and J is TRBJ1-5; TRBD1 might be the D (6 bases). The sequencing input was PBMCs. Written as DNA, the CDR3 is TGTGCCAGCAGCTTAGGGGTTGGGGGCGATCGCAATCAGCCCCAGCATTTT. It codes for CASSLGVGGDRNQPQHF.